A selection of T cell receptor beta chains follows, all from one sample in a study of cytomegalovirus exposure and HLA in healthy donors. Sequenced by immunoSEQ multiplex PCR; TCRdb stores in-frame clones only, minus some. The sample includes about 160,000 clones, roughly 80% seen only once; the top ten take under 2.5%. The sample comprised PBMCs. The receptors come from a middle-aged man in good health and CMV-seropositive. The CDR3 runs from the conserved cysteine through the conserved F or W. Each record gives: CDR3 DNA, CDR3 protein, V gene, J gene, D gene, clone size. D genes are given only for firm matches. Only some rows state a clone size, as once, few, many or a class for expanded clones.

CDR3nt: TGTGCCAGCAACCAGGGACTAGCGGAGACCCAGTACTTC
CDR3aa: CASNQGLAETQYF
v_gene: TRBV7-2
j_gene: TRBJ2-5
d_gene: TRBD2
abundance: -

CDR3nt: TGTGCCAGTAGGTTGCGTGTGGACAGGGTCCCAGATACGCAGTATTTT
CDR3aa: CASRLRVDRVPDTQYF
v_gene: TRBV19
j_gene: TRBJ2-3
d_gene: TRBD1
abundance: -

CDR3nt: TGTGCCAGCAGCCAAACCGGGACAGGGGAAGGGGAAAAACTGTTTTTT
CDR3aa: CASSQTGTGEGEKLFF
v_gene: TRBV5-6
j_gene: TRBJ1-4
d_gene: TRBD1
abundance: -

CDR3nt: TGTGCCAGCAGTACCAAGAAACCAGGGGGCTTGGGCACAGATACGCAGTATTTT
CDR3aa: CASSTKKPGGLGTDTQYF
v_gene: TRBV27
j_gene: TRBJ2-3
d_gene: TRBD1
abundance: -

CDR3nt: TGTGCCAGGGCCGGGACAGGGGGCCGTGCTGAAGCTTTCTTT
CDR3aa: CARAGTGGRAEAFF
v_gene: TRBV18
j_gene: TRBJ1-1
d_gene: TRBD1
abundance: -

CDR3nt: TGTGCCAGTAGTATCCGGACTAGTTCCTACGAGCAGTACTTC
CDR3aa: CASSIRTSSYEQYF
v_gene: TRBV19
j_gene: TRBJ2-7
d_gene: TRBD2
abundance: few

CDR3nt: TGTGCCAGCAGTTCCACAGGGAATGGAAACACCATATATTTT
CDR3aa: CASSSTGNGNTIYF
v_gene: TRBV28
j_gene: TRBJ1-3
d_gene: -
abundance: -

CDR3nt: TGTGCCAGCAGCCAGGTGACAAATACGCAGTATTTT
CDR3aa: CASSQVTNTQYF
v_gene: TRBV9
j_gene: TRBJ2-3
d_gene: -
abundance: -

CDR3nt: TGTGCCAGCAGCTTAGTTGTAGCTAGCGGGGGCCACACAGATACGCAGTATTTT
CDR3aa: CASSLVVASGGHTDTQYF
v_gene: TRBV7-9
j_gene: TRBJ2-3
d_gene: TRBD2
abundance: -

CDR3nt: TGTGCCAGCAGCGTAATGCTGCGGGGAAGCACAGATACGCAGTATTTT
CDR3aa: CASSVMLRGSTDTQYF
v_gene: TRBV9
j_gene: TRBJ2-3
d_gene: -
abundance: once

CDR3nt: TGTGCCACCAGCAGAAATTCCAGGGGGCGCACAGATACGCAGTATTTT
CDR3aa: CATSRNSRGRTDTQYF
v_gene: TRBV15
j_gene: TRBJ2-3
d_gene: TRBD1
abundance: -

CDR3nt: TGCGCCAGCAGTAATACTACCGGGACAGGGTTGGAAGCTTTCTTT
CDR3aa: CASSNTTGTGLEAFF
v_gene: TRBV23-1
j_gene: TRBJ1-1
d_gene: TRBD1
abundance: -

CDR3nt: TGTGCCAGCAGCCAAGCCCAGGGTTTTTATTCACCCCTCCACTTT
CDR3aa: CASSQAQGFYSPLHF
v_gene: TRBV14
j_gene: TRBJ1-6
d_gene: -
abundance: -

CDR3nt: TGCGCCAGCAGCCCAGAAGCGGGACTCACAGGGCCCGCGGGCCTCCACTTT
CDR3aa: CASSPEAGLTGPAGLHF
v_gene: TRBV4-1
j_gene: TRBJ1-6
d_gene: -
abundance: -

CDR3nt: TGCGCCAGCAGCCAGTCAGCGGGGGCCCGAGAGACCCAGTACTTC
CDR3aa: CASSQSAGARETQYF
v_gene: TRBV4-1
j_gene: TRBJ2-5
d_gene: TRBD2
abundance: once

CDR3nt: TGTGCCAGCATGATCCGCGGGAGGCAAGAGACCCAGTACTTC
CDR3aa: CASMIRGRQETQYF
v_gene: TRBV6-5
j_gene: TRBJ2-5
d_gene: TRBD2
abundance: -

CDR3nt: TGTGCCAGCAGCCCCTCGCGGGGGCCCCAAGAGACCCAGTACTTC
CDR3aa: CASSPSRGPQETQYF
v_gene: TRBV7-8
j_gene: TRBJ2-5
d_gene: -
abundance: -

CDR3nt: TGCGCCAGCAGCCAAGAGGGCCGGCGAAAATCTGAAGCTTTCTTT
CDR3aa: CASSQEGRRKSEAFF
v_gene: TRBV4-1
j_gene: TRBJ1-1
d_gene: -
abundance: few

CDR3nt: TGTGCCAGCAGCGCGCCCCCTACAGCGGCTGGAAACACCATATATTTT
CDR3aa: CASSAPPTAAGNTIYF
v_gene: TRBV9
j_gene: TRBJ1-3
d_gene: -
abundance: -

CDR3nt: TGCGCCAGCAGTGAGTCGACTAGCGGCCAAGAGACCCAGTACTTC
CDR3aa: CASSESTSGQETQYF
v_gene: TRBV10-1
j_gene: TRBJ2-5
d_gene: TRBD2
abundance: few

CDR3nt: TGTGCCAGCAGTTACTCGAAGGGGCGAGATACGCAGTATTTT
CDR3aa: CASSYSKGRDTQYF
v_gene: TRBV6-6
j_gene: TRBJ2-3
d_gene: -
abundance: -

CDR3nt: TGTGCCAGCAGGCGGGACGGGAGAACCGGTGAGCAGTTCTTC
CDR3aa: CASRRDGRTGEQFF
v_gene: TRBV2
j_gene: TRBJ2-1
d_gene: -
abundance: -

CDR3nt: TGTGCCAGCAGCTTTAGTCCGAGGGATGGCTACACCTTC
CDR3aa: CASSFSPRDGYTF
v_gene: TRBV11-2
j_gene: TRBJ1-2
d_gene: -
abundance: -

CDR3nt: TGTGCCACCTGGGGGCAGGGGACCACAGATACGCAGTATTTT
CDR3aa: CATWGQGTTDTQYF
v_gene: TRBV7-9
j_gene: TRBJ2-3
d_gene: -
abundance: once

CDR3nt: TGTGCCAGCAGCGAGGGAGGTCTTAGCAATCAGCCCCAGCATTTT
CDR3aa: CASSEGGLSNQPQHF
v_gene: TRBV9
j_gene: TRBJ1-5
d_gene: -
abundance: few